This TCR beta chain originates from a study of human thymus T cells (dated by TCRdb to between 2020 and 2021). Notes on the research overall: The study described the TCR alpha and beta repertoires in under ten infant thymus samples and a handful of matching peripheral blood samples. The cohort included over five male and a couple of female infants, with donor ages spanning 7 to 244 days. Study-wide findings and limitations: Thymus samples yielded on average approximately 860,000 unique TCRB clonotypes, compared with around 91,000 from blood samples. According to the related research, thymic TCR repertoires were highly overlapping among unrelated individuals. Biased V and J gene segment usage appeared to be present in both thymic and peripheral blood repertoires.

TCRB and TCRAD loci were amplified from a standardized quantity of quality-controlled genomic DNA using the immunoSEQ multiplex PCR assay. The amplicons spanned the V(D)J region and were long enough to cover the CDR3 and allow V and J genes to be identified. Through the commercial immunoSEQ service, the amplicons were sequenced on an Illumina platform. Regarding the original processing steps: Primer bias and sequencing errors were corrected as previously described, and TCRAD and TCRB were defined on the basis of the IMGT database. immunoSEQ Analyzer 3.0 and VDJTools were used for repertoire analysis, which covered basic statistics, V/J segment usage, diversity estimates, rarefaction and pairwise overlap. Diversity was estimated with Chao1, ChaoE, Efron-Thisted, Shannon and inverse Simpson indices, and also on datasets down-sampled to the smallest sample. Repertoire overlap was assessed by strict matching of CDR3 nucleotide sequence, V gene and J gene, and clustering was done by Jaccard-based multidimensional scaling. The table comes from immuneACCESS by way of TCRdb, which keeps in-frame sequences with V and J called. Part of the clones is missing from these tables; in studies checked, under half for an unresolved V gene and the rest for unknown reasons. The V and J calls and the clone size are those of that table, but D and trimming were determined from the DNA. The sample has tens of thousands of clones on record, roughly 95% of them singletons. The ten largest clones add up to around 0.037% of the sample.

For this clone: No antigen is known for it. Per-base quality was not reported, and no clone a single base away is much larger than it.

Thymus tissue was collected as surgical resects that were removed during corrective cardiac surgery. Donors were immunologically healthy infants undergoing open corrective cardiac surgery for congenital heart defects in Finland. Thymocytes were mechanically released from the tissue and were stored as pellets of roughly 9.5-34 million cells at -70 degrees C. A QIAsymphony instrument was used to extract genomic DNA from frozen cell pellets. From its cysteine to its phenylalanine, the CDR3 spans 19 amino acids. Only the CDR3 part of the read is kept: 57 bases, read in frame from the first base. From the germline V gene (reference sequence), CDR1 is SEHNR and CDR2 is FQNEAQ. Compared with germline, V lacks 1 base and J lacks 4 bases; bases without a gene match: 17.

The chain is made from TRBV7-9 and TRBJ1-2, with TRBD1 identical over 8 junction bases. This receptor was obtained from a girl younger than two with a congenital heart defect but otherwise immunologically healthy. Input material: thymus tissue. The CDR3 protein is CASSLGDRDRTLNFYGYTF. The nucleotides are TGTGCCAGCAGCTTAGGCGACCGGGACAGGACCCTTAACTTCTATGGCTACACCTTC.